What follows is one T cell receptor (beta chain) and its context. Its target is unknown. V gave up 0 bases and J gave up 5 bases, with 11 bases separating them. There are 15 residues in the CDR3. Germline V gene lookup returns CDR1 LNHNV and CDR2 YYDKDF (reference sequence). The source of the sample is a study of cytomegalovirus exposure and HLA in healthy donors. Study observations and caveats: Fewer N-insertions (relative to the approximately 700-donor mean) were reportedly seen in an Asian-associated ancestry cluster in a later analysis. One cluster of highly shared sequence variants probably arose as a sequencing artifact. Later analysis revealed greater clonal expansion in HLA-associated TCR beta chains than in equally common others. Several V segments, TRBV6-2 and TRBV6-3 among them, could not be told apart and were dropped.

The PCR was carried out with 60 Vbeta primers and 13 Jbeta primers. TCRdb's table, derived via immunoSEQ multiplex PCR, lists solely in-frame clones and lacks some. The repertoire table contains just over 80,000 clones. Specimen: PBMCs. The origin of this receptor is a woman in her twenties or thirties in good health and CMV-seronegative. The chain carries TRBV15 and TRBJ1-5; D possibly corresponds to TRBD1 (5 bases). The CDR3 is CATSRDQGPDQPQHF. The CDR3 DNA is TGTGCCACCAGCAGAGACCAGGGCCCCGATCAGCCCCAGCATTTT.